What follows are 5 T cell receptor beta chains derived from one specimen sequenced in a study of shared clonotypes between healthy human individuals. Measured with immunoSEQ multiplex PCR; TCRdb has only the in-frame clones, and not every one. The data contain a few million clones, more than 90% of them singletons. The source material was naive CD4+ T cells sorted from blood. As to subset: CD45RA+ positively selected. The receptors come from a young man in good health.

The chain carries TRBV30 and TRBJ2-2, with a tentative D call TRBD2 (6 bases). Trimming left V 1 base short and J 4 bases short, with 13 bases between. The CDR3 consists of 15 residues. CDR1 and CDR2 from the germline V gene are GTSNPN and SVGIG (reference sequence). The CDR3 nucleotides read TGTGCCTGGAGTGCTTGGGGCGGGACCACCGGGGAGCTGTTTTTT. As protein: CAWSAWGGTTGELFF.

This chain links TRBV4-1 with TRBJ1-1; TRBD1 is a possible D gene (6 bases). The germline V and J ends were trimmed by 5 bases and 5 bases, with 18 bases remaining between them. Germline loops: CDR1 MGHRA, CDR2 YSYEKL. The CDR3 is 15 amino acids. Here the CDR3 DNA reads TGCGCCAGCAGCTCGGAGGGCAGGGGAACAACTGAAGCTTTCTTT. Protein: CASSSEGRGTTEAFF.

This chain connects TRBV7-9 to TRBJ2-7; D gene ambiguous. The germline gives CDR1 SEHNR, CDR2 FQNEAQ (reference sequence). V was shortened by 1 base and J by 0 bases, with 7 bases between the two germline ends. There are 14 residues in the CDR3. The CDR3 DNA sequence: TGTGCCAGCAGCTTAGAACGATACTCCTACGAGCAGTACTTC. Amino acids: CASSLERYSYEQYF.

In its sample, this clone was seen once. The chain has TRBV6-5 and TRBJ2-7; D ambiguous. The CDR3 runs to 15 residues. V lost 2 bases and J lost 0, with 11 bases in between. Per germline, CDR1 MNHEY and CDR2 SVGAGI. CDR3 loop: CASSYLPGPSYEQYF. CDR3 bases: TGTGCCAGCAGTTACCTCCCCGGGCCCTCCTACGAGCAGTACTTC.

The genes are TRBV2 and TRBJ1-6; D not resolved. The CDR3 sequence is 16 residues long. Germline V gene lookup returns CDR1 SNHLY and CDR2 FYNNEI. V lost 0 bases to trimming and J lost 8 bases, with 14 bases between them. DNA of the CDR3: TGTGCCAGCAGTGAAGCGCTTCGAAGGGTGGATTCACCCCTCCACTTT. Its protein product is CASSEALRRVDSPLHF.